The 15 T cell receptor beta chains below were found in one sample sequenced in a study of cytomegalovirus exposure and HLA in healthy donors. Use of 60 Vbeta and 13 Jbeta primers characterized the PCR. Sequencing was performed with immunoSEQ multiplex PCR; in TCRdb, only in-frame clones are kept and a portion is missing. The table records some 130,000 clones, 70% to 85% of them present only once. The sample taken for sequencing was PBMCs. These receptors originate from a female donor in good health and CMV-seronegative.

This rearrangement joins TRBV28 to TRBJ2-2, with D possibly matching TRBD2 (6 bases). Germline CDR1 reads MDHEN; CDR2 reads SYDVKM. Deletions cut 7 bases from V and 6 bases from J, with 18 bases between. This CDR3 has 15 amino acids. The CDR3 loop reads CASNLAGRRAGELFF. CDR3 sequence (DNA): TGTGCCAGCAACCTGGCCGGGCGGAGGGCCGGGGAGCTGTTTTTT.

This chain connects TRBV7-2 to TRBJ2-2; 8 bases agree with TRBD1. Looked up from germline, CDR1 is SGHTA and CDR2 is FQGNSA. V was clipped by 3 bases and J by 7 bases; unmatched bases: 4. This CDR3 spans 14 amino acids. CDR3 loop: CASSFVQGGGELFF. The CDR3 DNA reads TGTGCCAGCAGCTTCGTACAGGGGGGCGGGGAGCTGTTTTTT.

The chain employs TRBV11-1 and TRBJ2-5; perhaps TRBD2 as D (7 bases). This CDR3 has 14 amino acids. V shed 5 bases and J shed 5 bases, with 15 bases lying between them. The germline V gene has CDR1 SGHAT and CDR2 FQDESV (reference sequence). The CDR3 loop is CASSIPGRGETQYF. The CDR3 bases are TGTGCCAGCAGCATACCAGGGAGGGGGGAGACCCAGTACTTC.

This clone is a singleton in its sample. This chain links TRBV28 with TRBJ2-2; TRBD2 agrees at 10 bases. Germline CDR1 MDHEN, CDR2 SYDVKM. Trimming at V came to 3 bases and at J to 7 bases, leaving 2 bases not matched to a gene. The CDR3 is 14 amino acids. CDR3 sequence (DNA): TGTGCCAGCAGTTTGGTAGCGGGAGGCGGGGAGCTGTTTTTT. It translates to CASSLVAGGGELFF.

The J gene is TRBJ2-3, the V gene TRBV27; D might be TRBD2 (5 bases). Germline loops: CDR1 MNHEY, CDR2 SMNVEV (reference sequence). The CDR3 is 17 amino acids. Trimming removed 7 bases at V and 3 bases at J, with 23 bases between. CDR3 in DNA: TGTGCCAGCATGACACGAAGGAGGTTGGTTGCGACAGATACGCAGTATTTT. Translating it yields CASMTRRRLVATDTQYF.

The V call is TRBV11-2, the J call TRBJ2-1, with D uncertain. The CDR3 spans 13 residues. CDR1 is SGHAT and CDR2 is FQNNGV in the germline V gene. V lost 3 bases to trimming and J lost 6 bases, with 9 bases between them. The CDR3 bases are TGTGCCAGCAGCTTGCAAACAGTCAATGAGCAGTTCTTC. Translating gives CASSLQTVNEQFF. The full variable domain, with the rest looked up from reference TRBV11-2 and TRBJ2-1, is EAGVAQSPRYKIIEKRQSVAFWCNPISGHATLYWYQQILGQGPKLLIQFQNNGVVDDSQLPKDRFSAERLKGVDSTLKIQPAKLEDSAVYLCASSLQTVNEQFFGPGTRLTVL.

The chain links TRBV5-5 to TRBJ1-2; D uncertain. Trimming removed 6 bases from V and 4 bases from J, with 19 bases in between. The CDR3 has 15 amino acids. Germline V gene sequence: CDR1 SGHKS, CDR2 YYEKEE (reference sequence). The CDR3 DNA reads TGTGCCAGCAACCCGGACGGCCATGGGAGCTATGGCTACACCTTC. Translated: CASNPDGHGSYGYTF.

Worth noting for this clone: The sample holds other DNA sequences that translate to the same CDR3. This rearrangement joins TRBV6-1 to TRBJ2-7, with 9 bases lining up with TRBD1. The ends lost 2 bases at V and 3 bases at J; junction bases unmatched: 2. Germline lookup yields CDR1 MNHNS and CDR2 SASEGT. The CDR3 loop spans 14 amino acids. The CDR3: CASSEPGQGYEQYF. CDR3 sequence (DNA): TGTGCCAGCAGTGAACCGGGACAGGGCTACGAGCAGTACTTC.

The J gene is TRBJ2-2, the V gene TRBV18; 7 bases are a match to TRBD2. Germline trimming cut 6 bases from V and 6 bases from J; bases unmatched to any gene: 4. This CDR3 is built from 13 residues. CDR1 is KGHSH, CDR2 LQKENI, per germline. The CDR3, as DNA: TGTGCCAGCTCGCGGACTAGGTCCGGGGAGCTGTTTTTT. It encodes CASSRTRSGELFF.

This clone turned up a few times. V usage is TRBV28 and J usage is TRBJ1-2; a possible D gene is TRBD1 (5 bases). This CDR3 comprises 12 residues. With 6 bases removed from V and 6 bases from J, the gap between germline ends came to 11 bases. Germline V gene sequence: CDR1 MDHEN, CDR2 SYDVKM. This CDR3 reads CASSVGRDGYTF. The CDR3 DNA follows: TGTGCCAGCAGCGTCGGCAGGGATGGCTACACCTTC.

The rearrangement links TRBV5-1 to TRBJ2-2; 7 bases are shared with TRBD2. Losses at the gene ends were 4 bases for V and 6 bases for J; bases not matched to a gene: 9. CDR3 length equals 15 residues. The germline V gene has CDR1 SGHRS and CDR2 YFSETQ. The chain's CDR3 is CASSPGGGSAGELFF. CDR3 nucleotide sequence: TGCGCCAGCAGCCCTGGGGGGGGGAGCGCCGGGGAGCTGTTTTTT.

The CDR3 is CASSLNRGYGYTF. Written as DNA, the CDR3 is TGTGCCAGCAGCTTGAACAGGGGCTATGGCTACACCTTC. The chain joins TRBV5-8 to TRBJ1-2; TRBD1 matches at 7 bases. The J segment lost 4 bases and the V segment lost 1 base, leaving 1 base of the junction unmatched. The CDR3 loop spans 13 amino acids. Germline CDR1 SGHTS, CDR2 YDEGEE.

This chain connects TRBV27 to TRBJ2-7; 9 nucleotides agree with TRBD1. Germline V gene lookup returns CDR1 MNHEY and CDR2 SMNVEV (reference sequence). The CDR3 consists of 16 residues. The V and J ends lost 0 bases and 5 bases, in that order; junction bases with no gene match: 8. The CDR3 DNA follows: TGTGCCAGCAGTTTATCGAGGCACAGGGGGCTGCACGAGCAGTACTTC. Its translation: CASSLSRHRGLHEQYF.

The chain links TRBV7-2 to TRBJ1-1; 8 bases align to TRBD1. V dropped 8 bases and J dropped 5; count of bases not matched to a gene: 10. The CDR3 consists of 14 residues. Looked up from germline, CDR1 is SGHTA and CDR2 is FQGNSA. The CDR3 DNA sequence: TGTGCCAGCTGGGAATCTGACAGGGGAACTGAAGCTTTCTTT. Translated: CASWESDRGTEAFF.

The chain joins TRBV27 to TRBJ2-7; no clear D gene. CDR1 and CDR2 (germline): MNHEY, SMNVEV (reference sequence). CDR3 size: 14 residues. The ends were cut back, 5 bases at V and 0 bases at J, with 11 bases in the middle. The CDR3, as DNA: TGTGCCAGCAGTGGCACAGCTCTCTCCTACGAGCAGTACTTC. This sequence encodes CASSGTALSYEQYF.